This TCR beta chain was captured by sequencing in a study of cytomegalovirus exposure and HLA in healthy donors. Findings and limits, study-wide: Three chains tied to CMV proved CMV antigen-specific in vitro. Clonal expansion, a later analysis showed, was greater in HLA-associated TCR beta chains than in equally common others. After further analysis at a later stage, some 15,000 TCR beta sequences were associated with HLA alleles at 0.05 false discovery rate.

The CDR3 has 13 amino acids. Looked up from germline, CDR1 is SGDLS and CDR2 is YYNGEE. The V and J ends lost 4 bases and 3 bases respectively, with 11 bases between them. Primers for the PCR totalled 60 Vbeta and 13 Jbeta. Using immunoSEQ multiplex PCR, the repertoire was profiled, and TCRdb retains in-frame clones only, with some absent. The sample shows under 300,000 clones, 72% of them seen only once. Note on this clone: Its antigen is unidentified.

The chain carries TRBV9 and TRBJ2-7; no definite D call. Sequencing was carried out using PBMCs. The sequence came from a female donor in good health and CMV-seronegative. CDR3 sequence (DNA): TGTGCCAGCAGCCCCCGCCTCTACTACGAGCAGTACTTC. The encoded protein is CASSPRLYYEQYF.